A selection of T cell receptor beta chains follows, all from one sample in a study of blood T cell repertoires in COVID-19. Measured with immunoSEQ multiplex PCR; TCRdb has only the in-frame clones, and not every one. The sample lists hundreds of thousands of clones, roughly 90% seen once, with around 2.8% in the top ten. The sequencing sample was made of peripheral blood. Source of these receptors: a woman in her 30s with COVID-19, enrolled during active disease. Both conserved end residues are part of each CDR3. The order of the fields is clone size, D gene, V gene, J gene, CDR3 protein, CDR3 DNA. A D gene is named only where the DNA matches it firmly. The size entry is marked missing in some rows and otherwise reads once, few, many or a size class.

>once|-|TRBV5-1|TRBJ2-2
CASSHGQPSNTGELFF
TGCGCCAGCAGCCACGGACAGCCCTCTAACACCGGGGAGCTGTTTTTT
>-|-|TRBV28|TRBJ1-5
CASSLVKQPQHF
TGTGCCAGCAGTTTAGTAAAACAGCCCCAGCATTTT
>few|TRBD2|TRBV18|TRBJ2-1
CASSNGGRAIEQFF
TGTGCCAGCTCCAATGGCGGGAGGGCCATTGAGCAGTTCTTC
>-|TRBD2|TRBV2|TRBJ2-2
CASSGGLRTGELFF
TGTGCCAGCTCGGGAGGGTTGAGGACCGGGGAGCTGTTTTTT
>once|TRBD2|TRBV4-3|TRBJ2-3
CASSQSLAGGFSIDTQYF
TGCGCCAGCAGCCAGTCACTAGCGGGAGGCTTTTCAATAGATACGCAGTATTTT
>-|-|TRBV24-1|TRBJ1-2
CATSDPAGVDGYTF
TGTGCCACCAGTGATCCAGCGGGGGTCGACGGCTACACCTTC
>-|TRBD1|TRBV29-1|TRBJ2-2
CSVLDRENTGELFF
TGCAGCGTTCTGGACAGGGAGAACACCGGGGAGCTGTTTTTT
>-|-|TRBV10-3|TRBJ1-1
CALAESLNTEAFF
TGTGCCCTTGCTGAGAGCCTTAACACTGAAGCTTTCTTT
>-|-|TRBV6-5|TRBJ1-2
CASSNRDHYGYTF
TGTGCCAGCAGTAACAGGGACCACTATGGCTACACCTTC
>once|-|TRBV18|TRBJ1-1
CASSSEQGDTEAFF
TGTGCCAGCTCATCAGAACAGGGTGACACTGAAGCTTTCTTT
>once|TRBD1|TRBV7-2|TRBJ1-3
CASSSRPGTAHSGNTIYF
TGTGCCAGCAGCTCAAGACCCGGGACAGCCCACTCTGGAAACACCATATATTTT
>-|-|TRBV10-2|TRBJ1-5
CASSTIDQPQHF
TGCGCCAGCAGTACTATAGATCAGCCCCAGCATTTT
>-|-|TRBV4-3|TRBJ1-1
CASSPGGATTEAFF
TGCGCCAGCAGCCCGGGAGGAGCTACCACTGAAGCTTTCTTT
>-|TRBD2|TRBV5-6|TRBJ2-2
CASSGGLAEATGELFF
TGTGCCAGCAGCGGGGGACTAGCGGAGGCCACCGGGGAGCTGTTTTTT
>-|-|TRBV15|TRBJ2-6
CATSRGASSGANVLTF
TGTGCCACCAGCAGAGGGGCGAGCTCTGGGGCCAACGTCCTGACTTTC
>-|-|TRBV19|TRBJ1-4
CASSIDLRSPGDEKLFF
TGTGCCAGTAGTATAGATCTGCGTTCCCCAGGGGATGAAAAACTGTTTTTT
>-|TRBD2|TRBV28|TRBJ2-1
CASSLFSLVRLAGTYNEQFF
TGTGCCAGCAGTTTATTTTCTCTAGTGCGACTAGCGGGTACCTACAATGAGCAGTTCTTC
>few|-|TRBV6-5|TRBJ1-2
CASSYSTPNYGYTF
TGTGCCAGCAGTTATAGTACTCCTAACTATGGCTACACCTTC
>few|-|TRBV5-1|TRBJ1-2
CASSLTGDLYGYTF
TGCGCCAGCAGCTTGACAGGCGATCTCTATGGCTACACCTTC
>few|-|TRBV6-2/TRBV6-3|TRBJ1-5
CASSRTENQPQHF
TGTGCCAGCAGTCGTACAGAGAATCAGCCCCAGCATTTT
>-|TRBD2|TRBV19|TRBJ2-5
CASSGPGLVPQETQYF
TGTGCCAGTAGTGGGCCGGGACTAGTCCCACAAGAGACCCAGTACTTC
>-|-|TRBV19|TRBJ1-1
CASSIRRGLNTEAFF
TGTGCCAGTAGTATTCGCCGGGGTTTGAACACTGAAGCTTTCTTT
>-|TRBD2|TRBV3-1/TRBV3-2|TRBJ2-1
CASSQDSMLLGLAGDYEQFF
TGTGCCAGCAGCCAAGATTCCATGCTTCTAGGGCTAGCGGGAGACTATGAGCAGTTCTTC
>-|-|TRBV2|TRBJ1-1
CATQGYTEAFF
TGTGCCACTCAGGGGTACACTGAAGCTTTCTTT
>once|-|TRBV5-1|TRBJ2-7
CASSVDYEQYF
TGCGCCAGTTCGGTAGACTACGAGCAGTACTTC
>-|-|TRBV20-1|TRBJ1-2
CSARDRGGYTF
TGCAGTGCTAGAGACAGGGGCGGCTACACCTTC
>-|-|TRBV6-5|TRBJ1-6
CASSYGSSYNSPLHF
TGTGCCAGCAGTTACGGTAGCTCCTATAATTCACCCCTCCACTTT
>-|-|TRBV6-1|TRBJ2-2
CASSDWHLTGELFF
TGTGCCAGCAGTGATTGGCACCTCACCGGGGAGCTGTTTTTT
>-|-|TRBV4-2|TRBJ1-4
CASNTREGDEKLFF
TGTGCCAGCAATACTAGGGAGGGGGATGAAAAACTGTTTTTT
>-|-|TRBV6-5|TRBJ2-3
CASSPVRSDTQYF
TGTGCCAGCAGCCCCGTCCGGAGCGATACGCAGTATTTT
>-|-|TRBV28|TRBJ2-7
CASSLGLGLTYEQYF
TGTGCCAGCAGTTTGGGACTTGGGCTTACCTACGAGCAGTACTTC
>few|TRBD1|TRBV24-1|TRBJ2-1
CATPIDRDNEQFF
TGTGCCACCCCGATAGACAGGGACAATGAGCAGTTCTTC
>-|TRBD1|TRBV29-1|TRBJ1-2
CSVPKALRDRDYGYTF
TGCAGCGTCCCCAAGGCCCTGAGGGACAGGGACTATGGCTACACCTTC
>-|TRBD1|TRBV5-5|TRBJ2-6
CASSLVGQVTGANVLTF
TGTGCCAGCAGCTTGGTGGGACAGGTTACTGGGGCCAACGTCCTGACTTTC
>-|TRBD2|TRBV15|TRBJ2-3
CATSTSGTDTQYF
TGTGCCACCAGTACTAGCGGCACAGATACGCAGTATTTT
>-|-|TRBV25-1|TRBJ1-3
CASRQASESGNTIYF
TGTGCCAGCCGACAGGCTAGTGAATCTGGAAACACCATATATTTT
>-|TRBD1|TRBV7-9|TRBJ1-1
CASSLKGQGNTEAFF
TGTGCCAGCAGCCTGAAGGGACAGGGCAACACTGAAGCTTTCTTT
>-|-|TRBV3-1/TRBV3-2|TRBJ1-1
CASSQGVAGATEAFF
TGTGCCAGCAGCCAAGGTGTAGCAGGGGCCACTGAAGCTTTCTTT
>few|TRBD2|TRBV7-2|TRBJ2-3
CASSLRWRGATTDTQYF
TGTGCCAGCAGCTTACGCTGGCGGGGGGCGACCACAGATACGCAGTATTTT
>-|-|TRBV14|TRBJ1-6
CASSPAGKEKNSPLHF
TGTGCCAGCAGCCCGGCGGGTAAAGAGAAAAATTCACCCCTCCACTTT
>-|-|TRBV27|TRBJ2-1
CASSPTFRYNEQFF
TGTGCCAGCAGTCCGACATTCCGCTACAATGAGCAGTTCTTC
>-|-|TRBV10-3|TRBJ1-1
CAISASRNTEAFF
TGTGCCATCAGTGCTTCGAGGAACACTGAAGCTTTCTTT
>-|TRBD1|TRBV7-6|TRBJ1-3
CASSPFGTGAGNTIYF
TGTGCCAGCAGCCCTTTCGGGACAGGGGCTGGAAACACCATATATTTT
>-|TRBD2|TRBV5-4|TRBJ2-3
CASSTSSGRTDTQYF
TGTGCCAGCAGCACCTCTAGCGGGAGAACAGATACGCAATATTTT
>-|TRBD2|TRBV6-5|TRBJ2-4
CASRPGGEAKNIQYF
TGTGCCAGCAGGCCGGGGGGGGAGGCCAAAAACATTCAGTACTTC
>-|TRBD1|TRBV29-1|TRBJ1-1
CSVRKQGADTEAFF
TGCAGCGTTCGGAAACAGGGGGCGGACACTGAAGCTTTCTTT
>-|-|TRBV28|TRBJ1-2
CASSSQGFLGYGYTF
TGTGCCAGCAGTTCCCAGGGATTTTTGGGCTATGGCTACACCTTC
>-|TRBD2|TRBV13|TRBJ2-1
CASRVRGLAGADDNEQFF
TGTGCCAGCAGAGTACGCGGACTAGCGGGGGCCGATGACAATGAGCAGTTCTTC
>once|-|TRBV27|TRBJ1-5
CASSLNGYNQPQHF
TGTGCCAGCAGTTTAAACGGGTACAATCAGCCCCAGCATTTT
>-|-|TRBV19|TRBJ2-3
CASSSAGILTDTQYF
TGTGCCAGTAGTAGTGCGGGAATTTTGACAGATACGCAGTATTTT
>once|-|TRBV7-7|TRBJ1-1
CASSLTENTEAFF
TGTGCTAGCAGCTTGACTGAGAACACTGAAGCTTTCTTT